This entry lists 3 T cell receptor beta chains sequenced from one sample in a study of post-analysis software for immune sequencing data. Unique-molecular-identifier-tagged TCR beta cDNA libraries were used. TCRdb passed the PCR reads through MiXCR, listing each CDR3 protein once. There are under 900,000 distinct CDR3 sequences in the sample; approximately 50% occur only once, and roughly 4.4% lies in the top ten. The antigens of these receptors remain unknown. Findings and caveats of the study: A few TRBV segments occurring more often in patients than controls included TRBV5-6, TRBV5-1 and TRBV20-1.

What was sequenced was blood. Source of these receptors: a girl under 18 with multiple sclerosis.

The V call is TRBV2, the J call TRBJ2-7; the match to TRBD2 covers 9 bases. J lost 0 bases, V lost 7 bases, and 7 bases had no gene match. Germline CDR1 and CDR2: SNHLY and FYNNEI. This CDR3 has 15 residues. In nucleotides, the CDR3 is TGTGCCAGCATACCTGGACTAGCGTTCTCCTACGAGCAGTACTTC. Its protein product is CASIPGLAFSYEQYF.

The rearrangement joins TRBV5-6 to TRBJ2-1; 10 nucleotides match TRBD2. The CDR3 consists of 17 residues. Germline V gene data show CDR1 as SGHDT and CDR2 as YYEEEE. Trimming at V came to 2 bases and at J to 6 bases, leaving 11 bases not matched to a gene. CDR3 sequence: CASSFRTSGRGVNEQFF. DNA of the CDR3: TGTGCCAGCAGCTTTCGGACTAGCGGACGTGGGGTCAATGAGCAGTTCTTC.

The V gene is TRBV21-1, the J gene TRBJ2-1; the DNA was not compared with TRBD1, the D call given in the table. With the DNA end fitting TRBJ2-7 better, the J assignment may be wrong. TRBV21-1 corresponds to a pseudogene. The CDR3 is made up of 13 amino acids. The CDR3 sequence: CASRTDRAYEQYF. CDR3 DNA: TGTGCCAGCCGCACGGACAGAGCCTACGAGCAGTACTTC.